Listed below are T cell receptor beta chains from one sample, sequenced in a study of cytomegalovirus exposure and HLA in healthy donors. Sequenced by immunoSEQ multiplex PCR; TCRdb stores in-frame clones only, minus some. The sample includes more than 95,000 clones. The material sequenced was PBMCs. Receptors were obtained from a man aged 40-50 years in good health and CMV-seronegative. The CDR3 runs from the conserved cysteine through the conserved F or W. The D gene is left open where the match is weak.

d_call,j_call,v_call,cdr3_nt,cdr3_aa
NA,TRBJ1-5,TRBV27,TGTGCCAGTAGACGGCAGGGGTATAGCAATCAGCCCCAGCATTTT,CASRRQGYSNQPQHF
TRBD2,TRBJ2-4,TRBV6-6,TGTGCCAGCAGCCCCGGGACTAGCGGAAAAAACATTCAGTACTTC,CASSPGTSGKNIQYF
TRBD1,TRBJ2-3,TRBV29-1,TGCAGCGTTGAAGGATACCCGGGACAGGGGCTCACAGATACGCAGTATTTT,CSVEGYPGQGLTDTQYF
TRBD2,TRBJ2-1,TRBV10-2,TGCGCCAGCAGTGGACTAGCGGGGGGTATCAATGAGCAGTTCTTC,CASSGLAGGINEQFF
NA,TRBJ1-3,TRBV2,TGTGCCAGCAGCCGGGGATCTGGAAACACCATATATTTT,CASSRGSGNTIYF
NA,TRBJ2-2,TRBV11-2,TGTGCCAGCAGCTTAGAAGTGCAGCGGAACACCGGGGAGCTGTTTTTT,CASSLEVQRNTGELFF
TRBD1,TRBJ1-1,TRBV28,TGTGCCAGCAGTTCAGGGGGGTCAGGGGACACTGAAGCTTTCTTT,CASSSGGSGDTEAFF
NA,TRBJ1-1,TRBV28,TGTGCCAGCAGCCTCGGGACATCGATCACTGAAGCTTTCTTT,CASSLGTSITEAFF
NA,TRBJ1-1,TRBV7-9,TGTGCCAGCAGCTTCAGGGGCCTCGGCACTGAAGCTTTCTTT,CASSFRGLGTEAFF
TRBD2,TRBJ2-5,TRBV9,TGTGCCAGCAGCGTAGGGCTAGCGGGGGGTGGAGAGACCCAGTACTTC,CASSVGLAGGGETQYF
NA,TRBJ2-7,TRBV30,TGTGCCTGGGGTGTAAGGGGGGGTCTTCCCTCCCTCGAGCAGTACTTC,CAWGVRGGLPSLEQYF
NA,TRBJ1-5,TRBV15,TGTGCCACCAGCCATGTAGGCAATCAGCCCCAGCATTTT,CATSHVGNQPQHF
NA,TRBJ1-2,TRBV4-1,TGCGCCAGCAGCCAAGATCAGGGATTGGGAGGCTACACCTTC,CASSQDQGLGGYTF
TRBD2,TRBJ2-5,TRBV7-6,TGTGCCAGCAGCCAAGGACTAGCGAAAGAGACCCAGTACTTC,CASSQGLAKETQYF
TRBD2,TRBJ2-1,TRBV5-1,TGCGCCAGCAGCCTAGGGACTAGCGGGATAGGTGAGCAGTTCTTC,CASSLGTSGIGEQFF
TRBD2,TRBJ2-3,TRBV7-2,TGTGCCAGCAGCTCCGGACTAGCGGGGGCCCGGGTATATTTT,CASSSGLAGARVYF
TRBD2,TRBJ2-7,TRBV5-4,TGTGCCGTATCCCGACTAGCGAATCCCTACGAGCAGTACTTC,CAVSRLANPYEQYF
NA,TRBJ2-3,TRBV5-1,TGCGCCAGCACGATACTAGCCCAAGAGTCGAGGACAGATACGCAGTATTTT,CASTILAQESRTDTQYF
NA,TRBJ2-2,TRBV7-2,TGTGCCAGCAGCTTAAGTCCAACAGGGCGAACCGGGGAGCTGTTTTTT,CASSLSPTGRTGELFF